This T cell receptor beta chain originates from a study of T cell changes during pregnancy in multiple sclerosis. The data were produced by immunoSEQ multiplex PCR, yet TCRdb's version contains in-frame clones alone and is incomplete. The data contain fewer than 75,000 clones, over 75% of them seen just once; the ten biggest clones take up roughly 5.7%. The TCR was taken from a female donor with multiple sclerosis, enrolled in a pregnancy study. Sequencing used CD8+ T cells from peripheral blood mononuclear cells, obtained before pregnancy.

CDR3 region: CASSLGEGLGYNEQFF. The CDR3 coding sequence is TGTGCCAGCAGCTTAGGGGAAGGACTAGGGTACAATGAGCAGTTCTTC. The rearrangement links TRBV7-8 to TRBJ2-1; 7 nucleotides match TRBD2. J was trimmed by 4 bases and V by 1 base; bases with no gene match: 7. This CDR3 region has 16 residues. Germline values: CDR1 SGHVS, CDR2 FQNEAQ.